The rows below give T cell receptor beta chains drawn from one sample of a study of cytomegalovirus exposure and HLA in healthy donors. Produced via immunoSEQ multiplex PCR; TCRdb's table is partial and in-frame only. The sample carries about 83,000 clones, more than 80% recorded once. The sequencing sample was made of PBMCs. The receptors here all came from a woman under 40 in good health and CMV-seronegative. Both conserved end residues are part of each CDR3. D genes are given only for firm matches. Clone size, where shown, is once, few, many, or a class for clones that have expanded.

CASSPKPRVSYEQYF,TGTGCCAGCAGCCCCAAACCCAGGGTGTCCTACGAGCAGTACTTC,.,TRBV7-9,.,TRBJ2-7
CASSLTPNRETEAFF,TGTGCCAGCAGCTTAACCCCTAACAGGGAGACTGAAGCTTTCTTT,.,TRBV7-3,.,TRBJ1-1
CASSGRALYEQYF,TGTGCCAGTAGCGGGAGGGCCCTCTACGAGCAGTACTTC,TRBD2,TRBV19,few,TRBJ2-7
CASSVKTNTGELFF,TGTGCCAGCTCAGTAAAAACGAACACCGGGGAGCTGTTTTTT,.,TRBV18,.,TRBJ2-2
CASSVSTSGNTDTQYF,TGCGCCAGCAGCGTTTCCACTAGCGGGAACACAGATACGCAGTATTTT,TRBD2,TRBV5-1,.,TRBJ2-3
CASSLSWGLETGELFF,TGTGCCAGCAGTTTATCCTGGGGGCTAGAGACCGGGGAGCTGTTTTTT,.,TRBV27,once,TRBJ2-2
CASSWHRGGNQPQHF,TGTGCCAGCTCTTGGCACAGGGGTGGCAATCAGCCCCAGCATTTT,TRBD1,TRBV28,.,TRBJ1-5
CAPWEGAHQIGRYGYTF,TGCGCCCCTTGGGAAGGAGCCCATCAAATAGGGAGGTATGGCTACACCTTC,.,TRBV23-1,.,TRBJ1-2
CASNPRGGGSNQPQHF,TGTGCCAGCAACCCACGGGGGGGCGGAAGCAATCAGCCCCAGCATTTT,.,TRBV6-6,few,TRBJ1-5
CASSKGTSGSSYKETQYF,TGTGCCAGCAGCAAAGGGACTAGCGGGAGTTCATACAAAGAGACCCAGTACTTC,TRBD2,TRBV5-6,.,TRBJ2-5
CASSHWRLAGSYEQYF,TGTGCCAGCAGCCATTGGCGGTTAGCGGGAAGTTACGAGCAGTACTTC,TRBD2,TRBV13,.,TRBJ2-7
CSVAQGRTDTQYF,TGCAGCGTTGCACAGGGGAGGACAGATACGCAGTATTTT,.,TRBV29-1,.,TRBJ2-3
CASSSPTSGANYNEQFF,TGTGCCAGCAGTTCACCGACTAGCGGGGCGAACTACAATGAGCAGTTCTTC,TRBD2,TRBV27,.,TRBJ2-1
CAIRTGQGGETQYF,TGTGCCATCAGAACCGGGCAGGGAGGAGAGACCCAGTACTTC,.,TRBV10-3,.,TRBJ2-5
CASSRTGAMNTEAFF,TGTGCCAGCAGCAGGACAGGAGCCATGAACACTGAAGCTTTCTTT,TRBD1,TRBV6-1,.,TRBJ1-1
CATSSLSVDQPQHF,TGTGCCACCAGCAGCCTCTCGGTCGATCAGCCCCAGCATTTT,.,TRBV15,.,TRBJ1-5
CASSPLVYNEQFF,TGTGCCAGCAGCCCCCTAGTCTACAATGAGCAGTTCTTC,.,TRBV14,.,TRBJ2-1
CASSPRQGRTGNTIYF,TGCGCCAGCAGCCCTAGACAGGGTCGGACTGGAAACACCATATATTTT,TRBD1,TRBV5-1,once,TRBJ1-3
CASREGGRAQETQYF,TGTGCCAGCAGAGAGGGCGGGCGAGCCCAAGAGACCCAGTACTTC,.,TRBV6-5,.,TRBJ2-5
CASSPTRDRGTYEQYF,TGCGCCAGCAGCCCTACCAGGGACAGGGGCACCTACGAGCAGTACTTC,TRBD1,TRBV4-1,medium-sized,TRBJ2-7
CASSTRAGAGELFF,TGTGCCAGCAGCACCAGGGCTGGGGCCGGGGAGCTGTTTTTT,.,TRBV25-1,.,TRBJ2-2
CASSNGEDRRFPSRNYGYTF,TGTGCCAGCAGCAATGGGGAGGATAGAAGGTTTCCATCCAGGAACTATGGCTACACCTTC,.,TRBV21-1,.,TRBJ1-2
CAWSVQAGGRGNTIYF,TGTGCCTGGAGTGTACAGGCAGGGGGCAGAGGAAACACCATATATTTT,TRBD1,TRBV30,.,TRBJ1-3
CASSLPPGQANNEQFF,TGTGCCAGCAGTTTGCCACCGGGACAGGCGAACAATGAGCAGTTCTTC,TRBD1,TRBV28,.,TRBJ2-1
CASSLPGPSGYTF,TGTGCCAGCAGCTTGCCCGGCCCTAGCGGCTACACCTTC,.,TRBV5-6,.,TRBJ1-2
CASQGLHNEQFF,TGTGCCAGCCAGGGACTCCACAATGAGCAGTTCTTC,.,TRBV4-2,few,TRBJ2-1
CASRSGSYEQYF,TGTGCCAGTCGTAGCGGGAGCTACGAGCAGTACTTC,TRBD2,TRBV27,.,TRBJ2-7
CASTSSNPGRRGEQYF,TGTGCCAGCACCTCGTCGAACCCGGGTCGAAGGGGCGAGCAGTACTTC,.,TRBV28,few,TRBJ2-7
CASSPRVAGGLNEQFF,TGTGCCAGCAGTCCTCGGGTAGCGGGGGGCCTCAATGAGCAGTTCTTC,TRBD2,TRBV28,.,TRBJ2-1
CASRGGQYQETQYF,TGTGCCAGCAGGGGCGGACAATACCAAGAGACCCAGTACTTC,.,TRBV2,.,TRBJ2-5
CASIGRVSGDGRYGYTF,TGTGCCAGTATAGGTCGAGTGTCGGGGGATGGACGCTATGGCTACACCTTC,.,TRBV19,.,TRBJ1-2
CASSLVGGTNEKLFF,TGTGCCAGCAGCTTAGTGGGGGGAACTAATGAAAAACTGTTTTTT,.,TRBV7-6,.,TRBJ1-4
CAWRGGNNEKLFF,TGTGCCTGGAGGGGAGGGAATAATGAAAAACTGTTTTTT,.,TRBV30,.,TRBJ1-4
CASSSGQINTEAFF,TGTGCCAGCTCATCGGGACAGATCAACACTGAAGCTTTCTTT,TRBD1,TRBV18,.,TRBJ1-1
CAISDSQGIGGQYF,TGTGCCATCAGTGACTCCCAGGGGATAGGGGGGCAGTACTTC,.,TRBV10-3,.,TRBJ2-7